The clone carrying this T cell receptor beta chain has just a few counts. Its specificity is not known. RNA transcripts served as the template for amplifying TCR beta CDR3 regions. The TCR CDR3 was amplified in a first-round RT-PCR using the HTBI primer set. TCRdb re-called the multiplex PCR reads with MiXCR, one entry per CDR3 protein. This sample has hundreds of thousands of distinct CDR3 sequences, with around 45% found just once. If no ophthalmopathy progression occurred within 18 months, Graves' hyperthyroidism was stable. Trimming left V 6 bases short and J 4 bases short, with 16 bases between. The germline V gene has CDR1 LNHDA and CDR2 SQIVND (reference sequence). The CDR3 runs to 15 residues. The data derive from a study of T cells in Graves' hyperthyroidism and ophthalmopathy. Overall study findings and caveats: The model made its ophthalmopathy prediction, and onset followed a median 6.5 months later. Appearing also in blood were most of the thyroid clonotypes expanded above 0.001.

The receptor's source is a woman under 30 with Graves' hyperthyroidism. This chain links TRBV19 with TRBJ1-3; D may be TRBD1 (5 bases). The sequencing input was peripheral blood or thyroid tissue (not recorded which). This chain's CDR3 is CASSHRQGGGNTIYF. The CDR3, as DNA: TGTGCCAGTAGCCACCGGCAGGGCGGAGGAAACACCATATATTTT.